The clone carrying this T cell receptor (beta chain) was seen only once. Profiling relied on immunoSEQ multiplex PCR, and the TCRdb table lists in-frame clones only, not all of them. This table has about 260,000 clones, 88% appearing once. The CDR3 runs to 13 residues. With 8 bases clipped from V and 3 bases from J, the junction kept 4 bases outside the gene matches. The sample is drawn from a study of blood T cell repertoires in COVID-19. The receptor comes from a man between 60 and 70 years old who had recovered from COVID-19. The chain links TRBV12-3 or TRBV12-4 to TRBJ2-1, with TRBD2 matching over 7 bases. Sequenced sample: peripheral blood. CDR3 coding DNA: TGTGCCAGCGGGACTACCGTCTACAATGAGCAGTTCTTC. This translates into CASGTTVYNEQFF.